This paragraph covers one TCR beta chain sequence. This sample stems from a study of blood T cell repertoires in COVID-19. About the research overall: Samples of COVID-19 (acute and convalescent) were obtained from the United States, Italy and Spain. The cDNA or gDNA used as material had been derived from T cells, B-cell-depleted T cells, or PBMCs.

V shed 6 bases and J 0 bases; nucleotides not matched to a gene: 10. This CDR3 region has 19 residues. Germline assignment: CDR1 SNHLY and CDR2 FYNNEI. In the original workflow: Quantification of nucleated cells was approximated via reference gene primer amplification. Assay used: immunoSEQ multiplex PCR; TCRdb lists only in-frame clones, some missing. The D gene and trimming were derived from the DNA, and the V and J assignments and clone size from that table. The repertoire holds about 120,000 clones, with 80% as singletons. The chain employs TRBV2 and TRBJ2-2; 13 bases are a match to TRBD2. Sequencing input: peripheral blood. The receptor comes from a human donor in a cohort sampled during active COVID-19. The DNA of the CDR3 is TGTGCCAGCAGCTTTGATCCGGGACTAGCGGGAACGAACACCGGGGAGCTGTTTTTT. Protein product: CASSFDPGLAGTNTGELFF.